One and the same sample provided the 15 T cell receptor beta chains below, sequenced in a study of T-cell reconstitution after alpha-beta-depleted transplantation in children. A TCRbeta library incorporating unique molecular identifiers was prepared. TCRdb independently ran MiXCR on the PCR reads; one entry per CDR3 protein. Among 500,000 or so distinct CDR3 sequences listed, approximately 29% were seen once. Sequenced here: PBMCs from the stem cell graft donor, sampled from the stem cell graft. Source of these receptors: a human donor who donated a stem cell graft to a child with aplastic anemia.

This clonotype appeared a few times. The V and J genes are TRBV4-3 and TRBJ2-5; 8 bases map to TRBD1. Trimming took 1 base from V and 7 from J; bases not matched to a gene: 5. Germline CDR1 LGHNA, CDR2 YSLEER. The CDR3 runs 14 residues. CDR3 amino acids: CASSQGTGMVTQYF. The CDR3 DNA is TGCGCCAGCAGCCAAGGGACAGGGATGGTGACCCAGTACTTC.

J is TRBJ2-1 and V is TRBV29-1; 13 bases are shared with TRBD2. V lost 7 bases to trimming and J lost 0 bases; unmatched junction nucleotides: 15. Per germline, CDR1 SQVTM and CDR2 ANQGSEA. CDR3 size: 19 residues. The CDR3 DNA sequence: TGCAGCGGATCACAGGGAACTAGCGGGAGGGCCAGCTCCTACAATGAGCAGTTCTTC. The encoded protein is CSGSQGTSGRASSYNEQFF.

This chain connects TRBV29-1 to TRBJ2-7; possibly TRBD2 for D (6 bases). CDR1 is SQVTM, CDR2 ANQGSEA, per germline. Trimming cost V 6 bases and J 1 base, with 10 bases left between them. This CDR3 region has 12 residues. The CDR3, as DNA: TGCAGCGTCGTTGGACTATCCTACGAGCAGTACTTC. The encoded protein is CSVVGLSYEQYF.

The chain employs TRBV29-1 and TRBJ2-1; 7 bases align to TRBD2. This CDR3 has 16 residues. CDR1 and CDR2 (germline): SQVTM, ANQGSEA. V gave up 1 base and J gave up 0 bases; unmatched junction bases: 6. The CDR3: CSVEGSRGVSYNEQFF. The DNA for the CDR3 is TGCAGCGTTGAAGGTAGTCGGGGGGTCTCCTACAATGAGCAGTTCTTC.

This chain uses TRBV4-2 with TRBJ2-1, with 7 bases identical to TRBD2. V lost 3 bases and J lost 10; bases outside the gene matches: 6. This CDR3 has 13 residues. The germline gives CDR1 LGHNA, CDR2 YNFKEQ. The CDR3 DNA sequence: TGTGCCAGCAGCCACAGCTCCGGGAGGGAGCAGTTCTTC. Translated: CASSHSSGREQFF.

This clonotype was counted only a few times. At one of its ends the junction is not consistent with the germline gene, which may arise from a read error. The chain joins TRBV6-2 or TRBV6-3 to TRBJ2-7; no reliable D call. Germline CDR1 MNHEY, CDR2 SVGEGT. This CDR3 is 11 amino acids long. The CDR3 DNA reads as TGTGCCAGCGGTTACCCCGACGAGCAGTACTTC. Translating gives CASGYPDEQYF.

The chain carries TRBV28 and TRBJ2-7; TRBD2 might be the D (6 bases). The CDR3 totals 15 residues. V was shortened by 7 bases and J by 5 bases, with 21 bases between the two germline ends. Looked up from germline, CDR1 is MDHEN and CDR2 is SYDVKM. As DNA, the CDR3 is TGTGCCAGCACCCGCGGAGGGAAGGAAGGTCACGAGCAGTACTTC. Translated: CASTRGGKEGHEQYF. The complete variable domain, with remaining parts taken from reference TRBV28 and TRBJ2-7, reads DVKVTQSSRYLVKRTGEKVFLECVQDMDHENMFWYRQDPGLGLRLIYFSYDVKMKEKGDIPEGYSVSREKKERFSLILESASTNQTSMYLCASTRGGKEGHEQYFGPGTRLTVT.

This clonotype was observed a handful of times. The genes are TRBV12-3 or TRBV12-4 and TRBJ2-3, with no clear D. The CDR3 has 15 residues. V was trimmed by 2 bases and J by 2 bases, leaving 11 bases between them. The CDR3: CASSLSYRSTDTQYF. The CDR3, as DNA: TGTGCCAGCAGTTTAAGCTACCGGTCCACAGATACGCAGTATTTT.

V usage is TRBV19 and J usage is TRBJ2-2, with TRBD1 matching 8 bases. The CDR3 extends over 16 amino acids. Germline V gene sequence: CDR1 LNHDA, CDR2 SQIVND (reference sequence). V lost 5 bases, J lost 4 bases, and 9 bases stayed unmatched. The CDR3 DNA sequence: TGTGCCAGTAGTTCCCAGGGGGCTGTGGGCACCGGGGAGCTGTTTTTT. This gives the protein CASSSQGAVGTGELFF.

The chain recombines TRBV14 with TRBJ2-1; 14 bases fit TRBD2. Germline CDR1 SGHDN, CDR2 FVKESK. J gave up 8 bases and V 4 bases, and 7 bases lay outside the gene matches. This CDR3 region has 16 residues. CDR3 sequence reads: CASSPPGTSGSDEQFF. CDR3 coding DNA: TGTGCCAGCAGCCCCCCCGGGACTAGCGGGAGTGATGAGCAGTTCTTC.

V and J are TRBV4-3 and TRBJ1-2; D is uncertain. The CDR3 runs 16 residues. Germline CDR1 and CDR2: LGHNA and YSLEER. Between the trimmed V and J ends, which lost 0 bases and 4 bases, there was a span of 15 bases. The CDR3 reads CASSQDLSEDSYGYTF. The CDR3 region has the DNA TGCGCCAGCAGCCAAGATCTGTCAGAAGATAGCTATGGCTACACCTTC.

J is TRBJ1-5 and V is TRBV20-1; the D gene is possibly TRBD1 (6 bases). Per germline, CDR1 DFQATT and CDR2 SNEGSKA (reference sequence). The V end lost 4 bases, the J end lost 0 bases, and 25 bases lay between the germline ends. There are 19 residues in the CDR3. The CDR3 DNA reads TGCAGTGCTACACTGCCCGGGGGAGGGGGATCCTATAGCAATCAGCCCCAGCATTTT. It codes for CSATLPGGGGSYSNQPQHF.

The J gene is TRBJ2-7, the V gene TRBV7-8; D gene uncertain. Germline V CDR1 and CDR2: SGHVS, FQNEAQ. CDR3 length: 12 residues. The V end was cut by 2 bases, the J end by 2 bases, with 4 bases between. Here the CDR3 DNA reads TGTGCCAGCAGCTTACGTGCCTACGAGCAGTACGTC. Translating it yields CASSLRAYEQYV.

V gene TRBV7-3 combines with J gene TRBJ2-3, with a tentative D call TRBD1 (6 bases). The CDR3 length is 15 residues. In germline, CDR1 is SGHTA, CDR2 FQGTGA. V was trimmed by 1 base and J by 2 bases, leaving 10 bases between them. CDR3 sequence reads: CASSLNRVSTDTQYF. The CDR3 DNA follows: TGTGCCAGCAGCTTAAACAGGGTCTCCACAGATACGCAGTATTTT.

The chain is built from TRBV28 and TRBJ2-1, with D perhaps given as TRBD1 or TRBD2 (5 bases each). V gave up 1 base and J gave up 5 bases, with 15 bases separating them. Germline values: CDR1 MDHEN, CDR2 SYDVKM. The CDR3 has 16 residues. The CDR3 DNA follows: TGTGCCAGCAGTTTATTAGCGCAGGGAACACACAATGAGCAGTTCTTC. Its protein is CASSLLAQGTHNEQFF.